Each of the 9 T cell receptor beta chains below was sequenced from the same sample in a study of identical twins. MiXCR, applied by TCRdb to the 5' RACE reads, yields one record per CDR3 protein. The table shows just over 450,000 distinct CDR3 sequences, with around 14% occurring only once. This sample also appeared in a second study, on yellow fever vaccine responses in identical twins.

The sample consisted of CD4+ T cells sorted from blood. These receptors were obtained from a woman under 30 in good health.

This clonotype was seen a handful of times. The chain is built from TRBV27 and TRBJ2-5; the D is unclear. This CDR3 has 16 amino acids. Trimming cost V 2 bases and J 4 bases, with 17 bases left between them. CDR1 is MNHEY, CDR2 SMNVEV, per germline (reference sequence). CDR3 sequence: CASSLSGPLARETQYF. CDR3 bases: TGTGCCAGCAGTTTAAGTGGCCCCCTCGCGCGAGAGACCCAGTACTTC.

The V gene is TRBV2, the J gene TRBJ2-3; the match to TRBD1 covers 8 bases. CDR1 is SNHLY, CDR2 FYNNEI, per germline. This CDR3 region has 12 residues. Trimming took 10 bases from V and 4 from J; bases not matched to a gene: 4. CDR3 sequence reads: CATGQVPDTQYF. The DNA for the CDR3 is TGTGCCACGGGACAGGTCCCAGATACGCAGTATTTT. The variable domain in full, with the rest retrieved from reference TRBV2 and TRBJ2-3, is EPEVTQTPSHQVTQMGQEVILRCVPISNHLYFYWYRQILGQKVEFLVSFYNNEISEKSEIFDDQFSVERPDGSNFTLKIRSTKLEDSAMYFCATGQVPDTQYFGPGTRLTVL.

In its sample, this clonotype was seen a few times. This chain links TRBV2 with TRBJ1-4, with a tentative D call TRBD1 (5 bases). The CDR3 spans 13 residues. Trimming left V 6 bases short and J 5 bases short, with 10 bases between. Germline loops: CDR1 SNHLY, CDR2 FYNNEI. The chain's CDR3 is CASSRDLNEKLFF. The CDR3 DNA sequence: TGTGCCAGCAGCAGGGACCTGAATGAAAAACTGTTTTTT.

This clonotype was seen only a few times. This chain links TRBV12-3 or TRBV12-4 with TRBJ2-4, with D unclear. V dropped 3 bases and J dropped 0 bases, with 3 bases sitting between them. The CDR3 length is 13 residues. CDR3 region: CASSFGAKNIQYF. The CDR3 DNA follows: TGTGCCAGCAGTTTTGGAGCCAAAAACATTCAGTACTTC.

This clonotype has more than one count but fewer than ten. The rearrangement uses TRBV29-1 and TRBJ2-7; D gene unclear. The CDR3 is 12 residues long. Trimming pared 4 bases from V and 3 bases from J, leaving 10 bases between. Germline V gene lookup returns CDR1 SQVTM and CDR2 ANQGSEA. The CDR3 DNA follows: TGCAGCGTTGTAGGGCAGGTCTACGAGCAGTACTTC. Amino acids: CSVVGQVYEQYF.

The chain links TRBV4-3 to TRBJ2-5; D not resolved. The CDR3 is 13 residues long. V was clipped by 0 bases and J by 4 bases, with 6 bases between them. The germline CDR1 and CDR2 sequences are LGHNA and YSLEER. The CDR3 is CASSQDFRETQYF. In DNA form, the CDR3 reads TGCGCCAGCAGCCAAGATTTCAGAGAGACCCAGTACTTC.

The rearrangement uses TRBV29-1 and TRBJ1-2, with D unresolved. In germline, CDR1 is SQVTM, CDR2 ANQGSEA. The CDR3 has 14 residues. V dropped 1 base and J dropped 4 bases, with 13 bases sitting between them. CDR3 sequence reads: CSVEGSVAGYGYTF. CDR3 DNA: TGCAGCGTTGAAGGGAGTGTGGCAGGCTATGGCTACACCTTC.

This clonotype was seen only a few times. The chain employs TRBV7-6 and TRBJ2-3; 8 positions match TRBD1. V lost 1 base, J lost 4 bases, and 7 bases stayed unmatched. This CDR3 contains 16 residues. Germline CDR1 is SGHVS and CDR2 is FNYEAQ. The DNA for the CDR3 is TGTGCCAGCAGCTTAGGGACAGGGAAGGCGGCAGATACGCAGTATTTT. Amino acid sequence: CASSLGTGKAADTQYF.

The CDR3 region has the DNA TGTGCCTGGAGCGGGGACACCGGGGAGCTGTTTTTT. The encoded protein is CAWSGDTGELFF. The genes are TRBV30 and TRBJ2-2; D is possibly TRBD2 (5 bases). CDR3 length: 12 amino acids. V was pared by 3 bases and J by 3 bases, with 5 bases between. Looked up from germline, CDR1 is GTSNPN and CDR2 is SVGIG (reference sequence). The full variable domain, with the rest looked up from reference TRBV30 and TRBJ2-2, is SQTIHQWPATLVQPVGSPLSLECTVEGTSNPNLYWYRQAAGRGLQLLFYSVGIGQISSEVPQNLSASRPQDRQFILSSKKLLLSDSGFYLCAWSGDTGELFFGEGSRLTVL.